The 30 T cell receptor beta chains below were found in one sample sequenced in a study of naive and memory T cell subsets. General observations from the study: Possibly reflecting memory cells re-expressing CD45RA, a few larger clonotypes occurred in naive repertoires, especially CD8.

The beta constant-region primer was an equimolar mix of two oligonucleotides covering TRBC1 and TRBC2. Ligated cDNA was amplified by four rounds of PCR with nested alpha and beta constant-region primers and SP2. TCRdb reprocessed the UMI-ligation and nested PCR reads with MiXCR, giving one entry per CDR3 protein. This sample has roughly 150,000 distinct CDR3 sequences; 20% to 25% occur once, and the top ten carry 0.1% to 0.11%. The antigens for these receptors are not known. The sequencing input was naive CD4+ T cells from blood. The receptors derive from a human donor in good health.

The V gene is TRBV5-1, the J gene TRBJ2-1; 9 nucleotides line up with TRBD1. CDR1 is SGHRS, CDR2 YFSETQ, per germline. CDR3 length: 16 amino acids. The V gene end was trimmed by 4 bases and the J gene end by 9 bases; junction bases not matched to a gene: 14. This CDR3 reads CASSPNGQGTLAEQFF. For the CDR3, the DNA is TGCGCCAGCAGCCCTAACGGACAGGGGACCCTCGCTGAGCAGTTCTTC. Full variable domain (rest looked up from reference TRBV5-1 and TRBJ2-1): KAGVTQTPRYLIKTRGQQVTLSCSPISGHRSVSWYQQTPGQGLQFLFEYFSETQRNKGNFPGRFSGRQFSNSRSEMNVSTLELGDSALYLCASSPNGQGTLAEQFFGPGTRLTVL.

This clonotype was counted only a few times. This sequence joins TRBV5-1 and TRBJ2-3; D might be TRBD2 (6 bases). V lost 0 bases to trimming and J lost 3 bases, with 11 bases between them. The CDR3 has 15 amino acids. Germline V gene sequence: CDR1 SGHRS, CDR2 YFSETQ. CDR3 loop: CASSLGSGDTDTQYF. The CDR3 region has the DNA TGCGCCAGCAGCTTGGGTAGCGGCGATACAGATACGCAGTATTTT.

This clonotype occurred a few times. V usage is TRBV29-1 and J usage is TRBJ2-1; no clear D gene. Germline lookup yields CDR1 SQVTM and CDR2 ANQGSEA. The V and J ends lost 8 bases and 0 bases respectively, with 11 bases between them. The CDR3 is made up of 13 amino acids. The CDR3 sequence is CSTQTSSYNEQFF. The CDR3 DNA sequence: TGCAGCACCCAGACTTCCTCCTACAATGAGCAGTTCTTC.

This clonotype appeared a few times. The chain joins TRBV20-1 to TRBJ1-5; 7 nucleotides line up with TRBD1. Germline-derived CDR1 and CDR2 are DFQATT and SNEGSKA (reference sequence). This CDR3 contains 15 residues. J lost 3 bases, V lost 1 base, and 6 bases had no gene match. The CDR3 sequence is CSARVRQGPNQPQHF. In DNA form, the CDR3 reads TGCAGTGCTAGAGTTCGACAGGGCCCCAATCAGCCCCAGCATTTT.

The rearrangement joins TRBV5-1 to TRBJ2-1, with a possible D match to TRBD1 (6 bases). The CDR3 runs 13 residues. Trimming cost V 1 base and J 10 bases, with 12 bases left between them. Germline V gives CDR1 SGHRS, CDR2 YFSETQ. The CDR3 here is CASSLLGGKEQFF. In nucleotides, the CDR3 is TGCGCCAGCAGCTTGTTAGGGGGTAAAGAGCAGTTCTTC.

Ten or more counts support this clonotype. The rearrangement uses TRBV20-1 and TRBJ2-7; no reliable D call. The CDR3 spans 14 residues. Germline V gene sequence: CDR1 DFQATT, CDR2 SNEGSKA (reference sequence). V was shortened by 0 bases and J by 3 bases, with 12 bases between the two germline ends. CDR3 nucleotide sequence: TGCAGTGCTAGAGATGAGTCCGTAAACTACGAGCAGTACTTC. Translation: CSARDESVNYEQYF.

Only a few counts were recorded for this clonotype. The chain employs TRBV28 and TRBJ1-1; D not resolved. The CDR3 loop spans 11 amino acids. Trimming removed 1 base from V and 8 bases from J, with 5 bases in between. CDR1 is MDHEN and CDR2 is SYDVKM in the germline V gene. CDR3 in amino acids: CASSLLQEAFF. The CDR3 DNA follows: TGTGCCAGCAGTTTATTACAGGAAGCTTTCTTT.

The chain is built from TRBV6-5 and TRBJ1-1; the match to TRBD1 covers 10 bases. After removal of 6 bases from V and 5 bases from J, the junction contained 9 bases not matched to a gene. Germline V gene lookup returns CDR1 MNHEY and CDR2 SVGAGI. The CDR3 consists of 15 residues. CDR3 coding DNA: TGTGCCAGCAGGGGAGCAGACAGGGGGCGTACTGAAGCTTTCTTT. It yields the protein CASRGADRGRTEAFF.

This clonotype has only a few counts. The V call is TRBV19, the J call TRBJ2-5; D might be TRBD1 or TRBD2, each matching 5 bases. Germline assignment: CDR1 LNHDA and CDR2 SQIVND (reference sequence). This CDR3 has 15 amino acids. Trimming left V 3 bases short and J 9 bases short, with 20 bases between. This chain's CDR3 is CASSIPGRPERAQYF. CDR3 in DNA: TGTGCCAGTAGTATCCCGGGACGACCAGAGAGGGCCCAGTACTTC.

Ten or more counts support this clonotype. The V and J genes are TRBV5-1 and TRBJ2-1; no reliable D call. The V gene's germline CDR1 is SGHRS and CDR2 YFSETQ. With 0 bases removed from V and 10 bases from J, the gap between germline ends came to 8 bases. The CDR3 has 12 amino acids. This chain's CDR3 is CASSLGAREQFF. CDR3 coding DNA: TGCGCCAGCAGCTTGGGAGCTCGCGAGCAGTTCTTC.

The chain uses TRBV12-3 or TRBV12-4 and TRBJ1-3; TRBD1 matches 9 bases. Unmatched junction bases numbered 9, after V lost 4 bases and J lost 2 bases. The CDR3 has 17 residues. The CDR3 DNA follows: TGTGCCAGCAGTTCGACGCCCGGACAGGGGACTGGAAACACCATATATTTT. It translates to CASSSTPGQGTGNTIYF.

This chain links TRBV20-1 with TRBJ1-1; 9 bases match TRBD1. Per the germline V gene, CDR1 is DFQATT and CDR2 is SNEGSKA (reference sequence). V dropped 3 bases and J dropped 0; count of bases not matched to a gene: 5. This CDR3 comprises 15 residues. The CDR3 region is CSASRTGAMNTEAFF. In nucleotides, the CDR3 is TGCAGTGCTAGCCGGACAGGGGCGATGAACACTGAAGCTTTCTTT.

This clonotype occurred a few times. The chain couples TRBV28 to TRBJ1-2; 9 bases align to TRBD1. V dropped 3 bases and J dropped 2; count of bases not matched to a gene: 10. CDR1 is MDHEN, CDR2 SYDVKM, per germline. The CDR3 extends over 17 amino acids. The CDR3 region has the DNA TGTGCCAGCAGTTTGGCCGGGACAGGGAAAGTCAACTATGGCTACACCTTC. It is translated as CASSLAGTGKVNYGYTF.

The gene calls are TRBV30 and TRBJ1-2; unclear D gene. The CDR3 has 13 residues. The ends were cut back, 0 bases at V and 8 bases at J, with 13 bases in the middle. In germline, CDR1 is GTSNPN, CDR2 SVGIG (reference sequence). The CDR3 nucleotides read TGTGCCTGGAGTGTACTTGGGCCCCGAGGCTACACCTTC. It codes for CAWSVLGPRGYTF.

This clonotype came up many times. This chain joins TRBV20-1 and TRBJ2-3; D is possibly TRBD2 (6 bases). Germline lookup yields CDR1 DFQATT and CDR2 SNEGSKA (reference sequence). This CDR3 has 15 amino acids. V lost 3 bases and J 0 bases, leaving 13 bases between the germline ends. This CDR3 reads CSARGGASSTDTQYF. The CDR3 coding sequence is TGCAGTGCTAGGGGAGGAGCTTCTAGCACAGATACGCAGTATTTT.

This rearrangement joins TRBV28 to TRBJ2-1, with unresolved D. From germline, CDR1 is MDHEN and CDR2 SYDVKM. V was trimmed by 2 bases and J by 4 bases, leaving 12 bases between them. There are 15 residues in the CDR3. The CDR3 reads CASSLEGNIYNEQFF. The DNA of the CDR3 is TGTGCCAGCAGTTTAGAAGGGAACATATACAATGAGCAGTTCTTC. Full variable domain (outside the CDR3, taken from reference TRBV28 and TRBJ2-1): DVKVTQSSRYLVKRTGEKVFLECVQDMDHENMFWYRQDPGLGLRLIYFSYDVKMKEKGDIPEGYSVSREKKERFSLILESASTNQTSMYLCASSLEGNIYNEQFFGPGTRLTVL.

This clonotype was observed at least ten times. The rearrangement uses TRBV20-1 and TRBJ2-3; D call uncertain. Germline loops: CDR1 DFQATT, CDR2 SNEGSKA (reference sequence). Between the trimmed V and J ends, which lost 4 bases and 6 bases, there was a span of 2 bases. CDR3 length equals 9 residues. CDR3 loop: CSAKDTQYF. CDR3 nucleotides: TGCAGTGCTAAGGATACGCAGTATTTT.

V gene TRBV12-3 or TRBV12-4 combines with J gene TRBJ1-5, with 7 bases lining up with TRBD1. V lost 3 bases, J lost 2 bases, and 4 bases stayed unmatched. The CDR3 has 15 residues. The CDR3 reads CASSFAGGGNQPQHF. CDR3 coding DNA: TGTGCCAGCAGTTTTGCAGGGGGTGGCAATCAGCCCCAGCATTTT.

V gene TRBV18 combines with J gene TRBJ1-6, with a tentative D call TRBD1 (5 bases). The CDR3 has 16 amino acids. CDR1 KGHSH and CDR2 LQKENI come from the germline V gene. The germline V and J ends were trimmed by 5 bases and 10 bases, with 21 bases remaining between them. In DNA, the CDR3 is TGTGCCAGCTCAACAGGCGGAAGCGGAGTTGGATCACCCCTCCACTTT. Translating gives CASSTGGSGVGSPLHF.

This clonotype has only a few counts. The chain employs TRBV20-1 and TRBJ2-7; TRBD2 agrees at 10 bases. The CDR3 is 18 amino acids. J was trimmed by 4 bases and V by 5 bases; bases with no gene match: 20. Looked up from germline, CDR1 is DFQATT and CDR2 is SNEGSKA (reference sequence). CDR3 residues: CSAGSRRAVPSGSYEQYF. The DNA for the CDR3 is TGCAGTGCTGGGTCTCGCCGGGCCGTACCTAGCGGGAGTTACGAGCAGTACTTC.

This clonotype has more than one count but fewer than ten. The chain combines TRBV6-1 with TRBJ1-6; 10 bases match TRBD1. This CDR3 region has 15 residues. From germline, CDR1 is MNHNS and CDR2 SASEGT. The V gene end was trimmed by 6 bases and the J gene end by 7 bases; junction bases not matched to a gene: 6. The CDR3 protein is CASSPRGQGNSPLHF. The CDR3, as DNA: TGTGCCAGCAGCCCTAGGGGACAGGGGAATTCACCCCTCCACTTT.

V gene TRBV3-1 combines with J gene TRBJ2-7, with TRBD2 identical over 7 bases. The germline V gene encodes CDR1 LGHDT and CDR2 YNNKEL (reference sequence). The CDR3 is 17 residues long. The V and J ends lost 1 base and 0 bases, in that order; junction bases with no gene match: 9. CDR3 in amino acids: CASSQVLSGTVSYEQYF. In DNA form, the CDR3 reads TGTGCCAGCAGCCAAGTACTGAGCGGGACCGTCTCCTACGAGCAGTACTTC.

The V call is TRBV7-9, the J call TRBJ2-3; 7 positions agree with TRBD2. J was trimmed by 2 bases and V by 6 bases; bases with no gene match: 8. Germline V gives CDR1 SEHNR, CDR2 FQNEAQ (reference sequence). The CDR3 is 15 amino acids. The CDR3 DNA sequence: TGTGCCAGCAGAGCTAGCGGATTCCCCACAGATACGCAGTATTTT. This encodes CASRASGFPTDTQYF.

V and J are TRBV20-1 and TRBJ1-2, with D possibly TRBD1 on 6 matching bases. Germline loops: CDR1 DFQATT, CDR2 SNEGSKA (reference sequence). CDR3 length: 13 residues. V was shortened by 2 bases and J by 7 bases, with 14 bases between the two germline ends. The CDR3 is CSARSGGASGYTF. CDR3 in DNA: TGCAGTGCTAGAAGCGGGGGGGCGAGTGGCTACACCTTC.

This clonotype was recorded many times. The J gene is TRBJ2-1, the V gene TRBV9, with D uncertain. The CDR3 sequence is 12 residues long. Per germline, CDR1 SGDLS and CDR2 YYNGEE. The V end lost 1 base, the J end lost 6 bases, and 5 bases lay between the germline ends. CDR3 DNA: TGTGCCAGCAGCGTACTCGGCAATGAGCAGTTCTTC. It is translated as CASSVLGNEQFF.

V usage is TRBV9 and J usage is TRBJ2-1; 9 bases align to TRBD2. Germline V lookup: CDR1 SGDLS, CDR2 YYNGEE. The CDR3 is 16 residues long. The ends lost 0 bases at V and 6 bases at J; junction bases unmatched: 7. CDR3 sequence: CASSVGASGKSNEQFF. In nucleotides, the CDR3 is TGTGCCAGCAGCGTAGGAGCTAGCGGGAAAAGCAATGAGCAGTTCTTC.

The chain couples TRBV6-5 to TRBJ1-3, with D unclear. The CDR3 length is 17 residues. In germline, CDR1 is MNHEY, CDR2 SVGAGI. V dropped 0 bases and J dropped 0 bases, with 12 bases sitting between them. In DNA form, the CDR3 reads TGTGCCAGCAGTTACTCGAGTTTCGGGAGCTCTGGAAACACCATATATTTT. This gives the protein CASSYSSFGSSGNTIYF.

This clonotype was picked up a small number of times. The chain carries TRBV5-1 and TRBJ1-1; D gene ambiguous. This CDR3 region has 17 residues. Trimming left V 0 bases short and J 0 bases short, with 15 bases between. Germline V gene sequence: CDR1 SGHRS, CDR2 YFSETQ. The DNA for the CDR3 is TGCGCCAGCAGCTTGGCCAATTCTCGTTTCTTGAACACTGAAGCTTTCTTT. It encodes CASSLANSRFLNTEAFF.

The DNA for the CDR3 is TGTGCCAGTAGTACCATACAGGGGGCGCGCGCCACTGAAGCTTTCTTT. Amino acids: CASSTIQGARATEAFF. V and J are TRBV19 and TRBJ1-1; TRBD1 matches at 9 bases. CDR3 length: 16 residues. The germline V gene has CDR1 LNHDA and CDR2 SQIVND (reference sequence). V was clipped by 4 bases and J by 4 bases; unmatched bases: 10.

This clonotype was seen many times. This chain's CDR3 is CASSYTGRSTDTQYF. The CDR3 coding sequence is TGTGCCAGCAGCTATACAGGGAGAAGCACAGATACGCAGTATTTT. The V gene is TRBV12-3 or TRBV12-4, the J gene TRBJ2-3; D may be TRBD1 (6 bases). Trimming left V 6 bases short and J 0 bases short, with 13 bases between. CDR3 length equals 15 residues.